The T cell receptor (beta chain) described here comes from a study of blood T cell repertoires in COVID-19. The V and J ends lost 5 bases and 1 base respectively, with 14 bases between them. CDR1 LGHNT and CDR2 FRNRAP come from the germline V gene. The CDR3 is made up of 15 amino acids. The protocol was immunoSEQ multiplex PCR, while the TCRdb copy is restricted to in-frame clones and leaves out a portion. Among 46,000 or so clones listed, 90% were seen once. The rearrangement joins TRBV12-5 to TRBJ1-1, with D possibly TRBD1 on 6 matching bases. The sequence came from a man aged 70-80 years with active COVID-19. Sequenced input: peripheral blood. For the CDR3, the DNA is TGTGCTAGTGGTCTAACTCAGGGGAAGAACACTGAAGCTTTCTTT. Its translation is CASGLTQGKNTEAFF.